A selection of T cell receptor beta chains follows, all from one sample in a study of cytomegalovirus exposure and HLA in healthy donors. Measured with immunoSEQ multiplex PCR; TCRdb has only the in-frame clones, and not every one. Of some 170,000 clones listed, 60% to 80% are singletons. Sample: PBMCs. The receptor set was obtained from a man aged 35-49 years in good health and CMV-seropositive. Both conserved end residues are part of each CDR3. Each record gives: D gene, J gene, clone size, V gene, CDR3 DNA, CDR3 protein. The D gene is left open where the match is weak. Clone sizes are given selectively: once, few, many, or a class where the clone is expanded.

TRBD2,TRBJ2-7,NA,TRBV5-1,TGCGCCAGCAGCAGGGGGGGGGTAGCGGGATCCTACGAGCAGTACTTC,CASSRGGVAGSYEQYF
TRBD2,TRBJ2-2,NA,TRBV18,TGTGCCAGCTCGCCGCAGCGGGAGGGAACCGGGGAGCTGTTTTTT,CASSPQREGTGELFF
TRBD2,TRBJ2-7,NA,TRBV10-3,TGTGCCATCAGTCCGACGGGGGGGAACCACGAGCAGTACTTC,CAISPTGGNHEQYF
NA,TRBJ1-2,once,TRBV5-1,TGCGCCAGCAGCTTACTTCAGGGGAGAGGCTACACCTTC,CASSLLQGRGYTF
NA,TRBJ2-2,NA,TRBV6-1,TGTGCCAGCAGTCCGAAAGCGGATACCGGGGAGCTGTTTTTT,CASSPKADTGELFF
NA,TRBJ2-4,NA,TRBV6-5,TGTGCCAGCAGTCCCGACAAGCTGAACAGTCAGTACTTC,CASSPDKLNSQYF
NA,TRBJ2-3,NA,TRBV5-8,TGTGCCAGCAGCTTGCTCGTGGGCCTCGGCACAGATACGCAGTATTTT,CASSLLVGLGTDTQYF
NA,TRBJ1-5,NA,TRBV28,TGTGCCAGCACCGTGTCAGATCAGCCCCAGCATTTT,CASTVSDQPQHF
TRBD1,TRBJ2-5,NA,TRBV6-1,TGTGCCAGCAGTGAAGCAATCGGGGGACAGGGGAAGCTGGTAGAGACCCAGTACTTC,CASSEAIGGQGKLVETQYF
NA,TRBJ2-7,NA,TRBV18,TGTGCCAGCTCATCGTCAGGTACCTACGAGCAGTACTTC,CASSSSGTYEQYF
NA,TRBJ1-2,once,TRBV30,TGTGCCTGGAGCGGGGAAGGTGATCGGGGCTACACCTTC,CAWSGEGDRGYTF
TRBD1,TRBJ1-2,few,TRBV5-4,TGTGCCAGCAGCCCGGACAGGGTTGTCTATGGCTACACCTTC,CASSPDRVVYGYTF
NA,TRBJ2-5,NA,TRBV7-9,TGTGCCAGCAGCTCTAGAGGAGCAGAGACCCAGTACTTC,CASSSRGAETQYF
NA,TRBJ2-7,NA,TRBV5-5,TGTGCCAGCAGCGCGGGACTTCCGAAATCCTACGAGCAGTACTTC,CASSAGLPKSYEQYF
NA,TRBJ2-2,few,TRBV9,TGTGCCAGCAGCGTAGCTTTCACAAAGAACACCGGGGAGCTGTTTTTT,CASSVAFTKNTGELFF
NA,TRBJ2-7,NA,TRBV9,TGTGCCAGCAGCCACTCCCCCTCCTACGAGCAGTACTTC,CASSHSPSYEQYF
TRBD1,TRBJ1-1,NA,TRBV29-1,TGCAGCGTGGACAGGGGGGTGAGCGCTGAAGCTTTCTTC,CSVDRGVSAEAFF
TRBD1,TRBJ2-5,NA,TRBV7-6,TGTGCCAGCAGCTCCCGAGCCGGGACAGGGAGAGAGACCCAGTACTTC,CASSSRAGTGRETQYF
TRBD2,TRBJ2-7,NA,TRBV27,TGTGCCAGCAGGACTAGCGGGAGGGGGTACGAGCAGTACTTC,CASRTSGRGYEQYF
TRBD1,TRBJ2-3,NA,TRBV30,TGTGCCTGGGCCAGGGGGCGAGATACGCAGTATTTT,CAWARGRDTQYF
NA,TRBJ1-6,few,TRBV27,TGTGCCAGCAGTTTGGAACGGGATTCACCCCTCCACTTT,CASSLERDSPLHF
NA,TRBJ2-5,NA,TRBV27,TGTGCCAGCAGTTTGTCGGGGGAGAGATGGGAGACCCAGTACTTC,CASSLSGERWETQYF
TRBD1,TRBJ2-2,NA,TRBV5-1,TGCGCCAGCAGCCGGGACAGTAGGGGCGGGGAGCTGTTTTTT,CASSRDSRGGELFF
NA,TRBJ2-2,NA,TRBV7-8,TGTGCCAGCAGCCTCCGGGGTACGGACACCGGGGAGCTGTTTTTT,CASSLRGTDTGELFF
TRBD1,TRBJ1-2,NA,TRBV7-6,TGTGCCAGCAGCCCAAGGGACAGGGGAAGCAACTATGGCTACACCTTC,CASSPRDRGSNYGYTF
NA,TRBJ2-2,once,TRBV2,TGTGCCAGCACCTCGACTAAGACCGGGGAGCTGTTTTTT,CASTSTKTGELFF
NA,TRBJ2-5,NA,TRBV6-6,TGTGCCAGCAGTTACTCGCGTGCCCAAGAGACCCAGTACTTC,CASSYSRAQETQYF
TRBD2,TRBJ2-7,NA,TRBV27,TGTGCCAGCAGTTTAGGGTCGGCGGGAGGGCTATACGAGCAGTACTTC,CASSLGSAGGLYEQYF
TRBD1,TRBJ2-7,NA,TRBV5-1,TGCGCCAGCAGATCGGGACAGGGCTACGAGCAGTACTTC,CASRSGQGYEQYF
NA,TRBJ1-6,NA,TRBV5-5,TGTGCCAGCAGCCCTTATAATTCACCCCTCCACTTT,CASSPYNSPLHF
NA,TRBJ1-1,NA,TRBV5-4,TGTGCCAGCAGCAGAGGGAACACTGAAGCTTTCTTT,CASSRGNTEAFF
NA,TRBJ1-1,NA,TRBV28,TGTGCCAGCAGTTCCGGGGGGAAAAAGAACACTGAAGCTTTCTTT,CASSSGGKKNTEAFF
NA,TRBJ2-3,NA,TRBV11-3,TGTGCCAGCGGTGGGGCGCGAGGGCAGTATTTT,CASGGARGQYF
TRBD2,TRBJ2-1,once,TRBV7-3,TGTGCCAGCAGCTTAAAACTAGCGGGAGCCAATGAGCAGTTCTTC,CASSLKLAGANEQFF
TRBD1,TRBJ2-5,NA,TRBV29-1,TGCAGCGTCAGGGGGAGAATGTACCAAGAGACCCAGTACTTC,CSVRGRMYQETQYF
NA,TRBJ2-1,once,TRBV21-1,TGTGCCAGCAGCAAAGTATGGGTAGGCGGGAGGAGCATCAATGAGCAGTTCTTC,CASSKVWVGGRSINEQFF
TRBD2,TRBJ2-5,NA,TRBV18,TGTGCCAGCTCACCACCCTCATCGGGAGGCGAGACCCAGTACTTC,CASSPPSSGGETQYF
TRBD1,TRBJ1-1,few,TRBV5-1,TGCGCCAGCAGCCCGGGGACAGGGAACACTGAAGCTTTCTTT,CASSPGTGNTEAFF
NA,TRBJ2-2,NA,TRBV5-4,TGTGCCAGCAGCCAAAGGTGGGACTCAGCCGGGGAGCTGTTTTTT,CASSQRWDSAGELFF
TRBD2,TRBJ2-1,NA,TRBV2,TGTGCCAGCAGTGAATGGACTAGCGGGAGGACCATGGATGAGCAGTTCTTC,CASSEWTSGRTMDEQFF
TRBD2,TRBJ2-7,NA,TRBV13,TGTGCCAGCAGCCCAGGGTTGTGGACCAAGGGGACTAGCGGAGGGGACTCCTACGAGCAGTACTTC,CASSPGLWTKGTSGGDSYEQYF
TRBD1,TRBJ2-5,NA,TRBV4-1,TGCGCCAGCAGCCAGAAGGGACAGGACCAAGAGACCCAGTACTTC,CASSQKGQDQETQYF
NA,TRBJ2-1,once,TRBV7-9,TGTGCCAGCAGCGCGGGATATGGTTCCTACAATGAGCAGTTCTTC,CASSAGYGSYNEQFF
NA,TRBJ2-6,NA,TRBV5-1,TGCGCCAGCTCGCCAGGACATTCTGGGGCCAACGTCCTGACTTTC,CASSPGHSGANVLTF
TRBD2,TRBJ2-5,few,TRBV11-2,TGTGCCAGCAGGGGTCTGCGGGAGAGACTGAAGACCCAGTACTTC,CASRGLRERLKTQYF
NA,TRBJ1-3,NA,TRBV9,TGTGCCAGCAGCCGGGTCCCTGGAAACACCATATATTTT,CASSRVPGNTIYF
NA,TRBJ1-1,NA,TRBV10-2,TGCGCCAGCAGTGGAGGGCTGGGGATGAACACTGAAGCTTTCTTT,CASSGGLGMNTEAFF
TRBD2,TRBJ2-7,NA,TRBV7-2,TGTGCCAGCAGCGAGACTAGCGGGAGCTCCTACGAGCAGTACTTC,CASSETSGSSYEQYF
NA,TRBJ2-3,NA,TRBV9,TGTGCCAGCAGCGTAAGGCAGGGTTCGTGGACAGATACGCAGTATTTT,CASSVRQGSWTDTQYF
TRBD2,TRBJ2-7,NA,TRBV11-2,TGTGCCAGCAGCTTAGTAGCGGGAGGTCTCTCCTACGAGCAGTACTTC,CASSLVAGGLSYEQYF
TRBD1,TRBJ1-3,NA,TRBV6-6,TGTGCCAGCAGTTTTCACCCCGACAGGGCTGGAAACACCATATATTTT,CASSFHPDRAGNTIYF